Presented here are 26 T cell receptor beta chains from one specimen sequenced in a study of T cell changes during pregnancy in multiple sclerosis. Produced via immunoSEQ multiplex PCR; TCRdb's table is partial and in-frame only. Of under 100,000 clones listed, more than 85% are singletons. Sequences were derived from peripheral blood, sampled in the first trimester of pregnancy. The source is a female donor in good health, enrolled as a control in a pregnancy study.

The V gene is TRBV9, the J gene TRBJ2-5, with 7 nucleotides matching TRBD2. V was clipped by 5 bases and J by 1 base; unmatched bases: 5. The CDR3 is 14 residues long. Germline V CDR1 and CDR2: SGDLS, YYNGEE. CDR3 sequence: CASSWSGAQETQYF. CDR3 DNA: TGTGCCAGCAGTTGGAGCGGGGCCCAAGAGACCCAGTACTTC.

J is TRBJ1-5 and V is TRBV4-1, with D uncertain. V lost 4 bases, J lost 2 bases, and 12 bases lay in between. CDR1 and CDR2 from the germline V gene are MGHRA and YSYEKL. This CDR3 is built from 15 residues. The CDR3 coding sequence is TGCGCCAGCAGCCTGCGGTATGAGGGCAATCAGCCCCAGCATTTT. Amino acids: CASSLRYEGNQPQHF.

V gene TRBV9 combines with J gene TRBJ1-6; 7 bases match TRBD1. CDR3 length: 15 amino acids. Trimming took 3 bases from V and 8 from J; bases not matched to a gene: 8. Germline V lookup: CDR1 SGDLS, CDR2 YYNGEE. Written as DNA, the CDR3 is TGTGCCAGCAGCGGATCGACAGGGACTCATTCACCCCTCCACTTT. Translated, it gives CASSGSTGTHSPLHF.

This chain connects TRBV29-1 to TRBJ2-2; no definite D call. From germline, CDR1 is SQVTM and CDR2 ANQGSEA. This CDR3 is built from 15 residues. V lost 6 bases and J 2 bases, leaving 16 bases between the germline ends. The chain's CDR3 is CSVVANSPNTGELFF. The DNA for the CDR3 is TGCAGCGTCGTTGCTAACAGCCCCAACACCGGGGAGCTGTTTTTT.

This clone occurred once. The V gene is TRBV5-5, the J gene TRBJ1-4; D is undetermined. The germline V gene encodes CDR1 SGHKS and CDR2 YYEKEE (reference sequence). This CDR3 contains 15 residues. Trimming took off 2 bases at V and 8 bases at J, with 16 bases between the two ends. CDR3 DNA sequence: TGTGCCAGCAGCTTCGTCGCCCTGGGAGAGGAAAAACTGTTTTTT. Translating it yields CASSFVALGEEKLFF.

The chain recombines TRBV28 with TRBJ1-5; TRBD1 matches 7 bases. Germline CDR1 is MDHEN and CDR2 is SYDVKM. The CDR3 is 14 residues long. Germline trimming cut 5 bases from V and 5 bases from J; bases unmatched to any gene: 6. CDR3 nucleotide sequence: TGTGCCAGCAGTGGGACAGCAGCTTATCAGCCCCAGCATTTT. This encodes CASSGTAAYQPQHF.

The chain combines TRBV6-1 with TRBJ2-2; maybe TRBD1 (6 bases). V lost 1 base to trimming and J lost 1 base, with 22 bases between them. This CDR3 spans 20 amino acids. Per germline, CDR1 MNHNS and CDR2 SASEGT. The CDR3: CASSEVRAGEGSRNTGELFF. The DNA for the CDR3 is TGTGCCAGCAGTGAAGTAAGGGCAGGGGAAGGTTCTAGGAACACCGGGGAGCTGTTTTTT.

The chain employs TRBV30 and TRBJ1-3; weak D call: TRBD1 (6 bases). CDR1 and CDR2 from the germline V gene are GTSNPN and SVGIG (reference sequence). Trimming cost V 4 bases and J 0 bases, with 10 bases left between them. The CDR3 is made up of 14 amino acids. The CDR3 here is CAWKQGHSGNTIYF. In DNA form, the CDR3 reads TGTGCCTGGAAACAGGGACACTCTGGAAACACCATATATTTT.

The chain recombines TRBV7-9 with TRBJ2-1; D remains ambiguous. This CDR3 comprises 13 residues. V shed 5 bases and J shed 5 bases, with 10 bases lying between them. From germline, CDR1 is SEHNR and CDR2 FQNEAQ (reference sequence). DNA of the CDR3: TGTGCCAGCAGCCCGTCGGAGAACAATGAGCAGTTCTTC. Translated, it gives CASSPSENNEQFF.

This chain connects TRBV27 to TRBJ1-5; tentatively, D is TRBD1 (5 bases). CDR3 length: 16 amino acids. The V end was cut by 5 bases, the J end by 2 bases, with 16 bases between. Per germline, CDR1 MNHEY and CDR2 SMNVEV (reference sequence). In DNA, the CDR3 is TGTGCCAGCAGTCCGACCGCACAGGTCGGCAATCAGCCCCAGCATTTT. This sequence encodes CASSPTAQVGNQPQHF.

The rearrangement uses TRBV11-2 and TRBJ1-1, with D unresolved. The length of the CDR3 is 13 residues. Trimming cost V 2 bases and J 1 base, with 5 bases left between them. Germline V gene lookup returns CDR1 SGHAT and CDR2 FQNNGV. CDR3 nucleotides: TGTGCCAGCAGCTTATCCGGGAACACTGAAGCTTTCTTT. Amino acids: CASSLSGNTEAFF.

The chain recombines TRBV14 with TRBJ2-7, with D possibly matching TRBD2 (6 bases). This CDR3 comprises 19 residues. The V end was cut by 0 bases, the J end by 5 bases, with 26 bases between. Germline V gene lookup returns CDR1 SGHDN and CDR2 FVKESK. The CDR3 nucleotides read TGTGCCAGCAGCCAAGATTTAGACGGGACTGGCCTTTTATATAACGAGCAGTACTTC. This encodes CASSQDLDGTGLLYNEQYF.

The genes are TRBV2 and TRBJ2-7; 7 bases match TRBD1. Trimming took 7 bases from V and 3 from J; bases not matched to a gene: 6. Germline V gene sequence: CDR1 SNHLY, CDR2 FYNNEI. This CDR3 is built from 13 residues. This chain's CDR3 is CASTGTVFYEQYF. The CDR3 coding sequence is TGTGCCAGCACCGGGACAGTTTTCTACGAGCAGTACTTC. The variable domain in full, completed from reference TRBV2 and TRBJ2-7, reads EPEVTQTPSHQVTQMGQEVILRCVPISNHLYFYWYRQILGQKVEFLVSFYNNEISEKSEIFDDQFSVERPDGSNFTLKIRSTKLEDSAMYFCASTGTVFYEQYFGPGTRLTVT.

V is TRBV20-1 and J is TRBJ2-5; 8 nucleotides agree with TRBD2. V lost 6 bases to trimming and J lost 7 bases; unmatched junction nucleotides: 4. The CDR3 consists of 11 residues. The germline V gene encodes CDR1 DFQATT and CDR2 SNEGSKA (reference sequence). CDR3 region: CSAYAGGTQYF. The CDR3 nucleotides are TGCAGTGCCTACGCGGGGGGGACCCAGTACTTC.

The J gene is TRBJ2-3, the V gene TRBV5-1; D uncertain. This CDR3 is built from 15 residues. With 4 bases removed from V and 5 bases from J, the gap between germline ends came to 17 bases. Germline CDR1 SGHRS, CDR2 YFSETQ. The CDR3 sequence is CASSRSPGGGDTQYF. CDR3 bases: TGCGCCAGCAGCCGAAGCCCTGGCGGTGGAGATACGCAGTATTTT.

The chain links TRBV9 to TRBJ1-5; D possibly corresponds to TRBD1 (6 bases). Deletions cut 4 bases from V and 0 bases from J, with 11 bases between. Germline V gives CDR1 SGDLS, CDR2 YYNGEE. CDR3 length: 15 amino acids. The CDR3 sequence: CASSHGQNSNQPQHF. The CDR3 bases are TGTGCCAGCAGCCACGGACAGAATAGCAATCAGCCCCAGCATTTT. The full variable domain, its missing parts supplied by reference TRBV9 and TRBJ1-5, is DSGVTQTPKHLITATGQRVTLRCSPRSGDLSVYWYQQSLDQGLQFLIQYYNGEERAKGNILERFSAQQFPDLHSELNLSSLELGDSALYFCASSHGQNSNQPQHFGDGTRLSIL.

The rearrangement uses TRBV5-6 and TRBJ1-5; TRBD1 matches 7 bases. Germline CDR1 reads SGHDT; CDR2 reads YYEEEE. The trim removed 4 bases at V and 6 bases at J, leaving 10 bases unmatched. The CDR3 runs 15 residues. CDR3 coding DNA: TGTGCCAGCAGCCCAGGAGGACAGGTCCCTCAGCCCCAGCATTTT. Amino acids: CASSPGGQVPQPQHF.

This sequence joins TRBV4-1 and TRBJ2-3; TRBD2 is a possible D gene (6 bases). The CDR3 is made up of 15 amino acids. Deletions cut 0 bases from V and 3 bases from J, with 10 bases between. Germline CDR1 is MGHRA and CDR2 is YSYEKL. DNA for the CDR3: TGCGCCAGCAGCCAAGACCCAGGGAGGACAGATACGCAGTATTTT. Its protein product is CASSQDPGRTDTQYF.

This clone was seen just once. The chain joins TRBV7-8 to TRBJ2-5; possibly TRBD1 for D (6 bases). Trimming removed 7 bases from V and 3 bases from J, with 27 bases in between. The CDR3 is 18 residues long. Germline V CDR1 and CDR2: SGHVS, FQNEAQ. The CDR3 coding sequence is TGTGCCAGCACCTCAGGGGTGAGCAGGCGGGCTATGGAAGAGACCCAGTACTTC. Translation: CASTSGVSRRAMEETQYF.

The chain uses TRBV9 and TRBJ2-6; 9 nucleotides line up with TRBD1. This CDR3 spans 18 amino acids. Germline CDR1 reads SGDLS; CDR2 reads YYNGEE. The V and J ends lost 4 bases and 0 bases, in that order; junction bases with no gene match: 8. CDR3 sequence reads: CASSPRTGDYSGANVLTF. The CDR3 coding sequence is TGTGCCAGCAGCCCCCGGACAGGGGATTACTCTGGGGCCAACGTCCTGACTTTC.

The rearrangement joins TRBV7-2 to TRBJ1-2, with 8 bases lining up with TRBD1. The germline V gene has CDR1 SGHTA and CDR2 FQGNSA. This CDR3 has 16 residues. With V trimmed by 7 bases and J by 3 bases, 13 bases remained unmatched. The CDR3 sequence is CASKGIRGRGYYGYTF. In DNA, the CDR3 is TGTGCCAGCAAAGGCATCAGGGGGCGCGGTTACTATGGCTACACCTTC.

The CDR3 sequence is CASSSRRSDNTDTQYF. CDR3 nucleotides: TGTGCCAGCAGCTCCCGCCGATCAGACAACACAGATACGCAGTATTTT. V usage is TRBV5-4 and J usage is TRBJ2-3; D gene ambiguous. CDR1 is SGHNT and CDR2 is YYREEE in the germline V gene (reference sequence). The ends were cut back, 3 bases at V and 2 bases at J, with 16 bases in the middle. The CDR3 totals 16 residues.

The chain joins TRBV2 to TRBJ1-5; D remains ambiguous. Looked up from germline, CDR1 is SNHLY and CDR2 is FYNNEI. Between the trimmed V and J ends, which lost 7 bases and 5 bases, there was a span of 15 bases. The CDR3 is 14 residues long. CDR3 sequence reads: CASKGGDFDQPQHF. Here the CDR3 DNA reads TGTGCCAGCAAAGGCGGAGACTTCGATCAGCCCCAGCATTTT.

The V gene is TRBV5-6, the J gene TRBJ1-4; 7 bases map to TRBD1. Germline V gene lookup returns CDR1 SGHDT and CDR2 YYEEEE. The CDR3 contains 16 residues. V shed 2 bases and J 7 bases; nucleotides not matched to a gene: 11. CDR3 bases: TGTGCCAGCAGCTTCTATATACAGGGGAGAAGTGAAAAACTGTTTTTT. Translation: CASSFYIQGRSEKLFF.

The J gene is TRBJ2-1, the V gene TRBV4-1; D uncertain. The CDR3 spans 16 residues. Trimming took 4 bases from V and 3 from J, leaving 16 bases between them. CDR1 MGHRA and CDR2 YSYEKL come from the germline V gene. The CDR3: CASSRLISENYNEQFF. CDR3 DNA sequence: TGCGCCAGCAGCCGACTGATCTCGGAGAACTACAATGAGCAGTTCTTC.

The CDR3 region has the DNA TGTGCCAGCAAGGGTAGGGGACTAGCGGGGGGCTCGTTGGATGAGCAGTTCTTC. Its protein product is CASKGRGLAGGSLDEQFF. This chain connects TRBV28 to TRBJ2-1, with 15 bases identical to TRBD2. Germline lookup yields CDR1 MDHEN and CDR2 SYDVKM. Unmatched junction bases numbered 15, after V lost 7 bases and J lost 8 bases. This CDR3 comprises 18 residues.